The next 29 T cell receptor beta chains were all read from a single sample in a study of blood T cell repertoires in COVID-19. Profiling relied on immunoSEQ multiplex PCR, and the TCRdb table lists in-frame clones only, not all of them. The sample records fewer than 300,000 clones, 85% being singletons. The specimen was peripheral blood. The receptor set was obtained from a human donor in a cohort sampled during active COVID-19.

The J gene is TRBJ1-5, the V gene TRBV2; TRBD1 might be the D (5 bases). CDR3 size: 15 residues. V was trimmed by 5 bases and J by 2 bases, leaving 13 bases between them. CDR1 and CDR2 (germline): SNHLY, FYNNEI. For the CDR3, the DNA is TGTGCCAGCAGTACCGGGGGGGTAGGCAATCAGCCCCAGCATTTT. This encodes CASSTGGVGNQPQHF.

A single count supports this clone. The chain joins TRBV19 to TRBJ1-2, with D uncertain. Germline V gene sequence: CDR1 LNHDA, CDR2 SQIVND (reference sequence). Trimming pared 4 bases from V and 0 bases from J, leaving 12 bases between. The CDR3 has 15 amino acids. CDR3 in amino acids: CASSNLRAPNYGYTF. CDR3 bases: TGTGCCAGTAGTAACTTGAGGGCCCCTAACTATGGCTACACCTTC.

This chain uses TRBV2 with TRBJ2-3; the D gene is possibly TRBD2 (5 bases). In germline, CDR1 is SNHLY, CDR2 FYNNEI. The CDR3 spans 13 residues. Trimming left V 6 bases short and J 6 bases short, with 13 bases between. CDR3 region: CASSESGPDTQYF. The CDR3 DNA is TGTGCCAGCAGCGAAAGCGGTCCGGATACGCAGTATTTT.

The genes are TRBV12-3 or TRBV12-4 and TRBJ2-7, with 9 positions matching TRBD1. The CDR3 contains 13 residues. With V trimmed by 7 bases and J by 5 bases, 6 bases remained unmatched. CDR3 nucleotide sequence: TGTGCCAGCACCTGGACAGGGGCGAACGAGCAGTACTTC. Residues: CASTWTGANEQYF.

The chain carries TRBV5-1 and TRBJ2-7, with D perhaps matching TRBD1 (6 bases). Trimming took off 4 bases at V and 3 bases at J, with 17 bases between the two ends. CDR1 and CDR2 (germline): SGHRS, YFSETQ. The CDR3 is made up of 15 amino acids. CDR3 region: CASSLSDRMGYEQYF. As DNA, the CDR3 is TGCGCCAGCAGCCTCTCCGACAGGATGGGCTACGAGCAGTACTTC.

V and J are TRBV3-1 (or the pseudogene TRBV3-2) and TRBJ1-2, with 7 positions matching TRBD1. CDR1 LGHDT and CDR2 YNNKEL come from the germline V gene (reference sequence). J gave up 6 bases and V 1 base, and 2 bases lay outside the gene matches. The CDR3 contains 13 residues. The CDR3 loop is CASSQGGGNGYTF. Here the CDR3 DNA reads TGTGCCAGCAGCCAAGGAGGGGGCAATGGCTACACCTTC.

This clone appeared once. CDR3: CASSPGEGGVSYEQYF. The CDR3 nucleotides read TGTGCCAGCAGCCCCGGGGAGGGTGGGGTAAGCTACGAGCAGTACTTC. This sequence joins TRBV7-9 and TRBJ2-7, with TRBD2 matching over 7 bases. Per germline, CDR1 SEHNR and CDR2 FQNEAQ (reference sequence). CDR3 length: 16 amino acids. After removal of 5 bases from V and 3 bases from J, the junction contained 13 bases not matched to a gene.

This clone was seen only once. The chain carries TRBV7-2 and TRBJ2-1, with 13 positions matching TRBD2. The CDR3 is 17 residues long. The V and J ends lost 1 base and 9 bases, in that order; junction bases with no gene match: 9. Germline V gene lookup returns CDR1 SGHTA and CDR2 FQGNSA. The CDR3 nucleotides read TGTGCCAGCAGCTTAGGGGCCCTACTAGCGGGAGGGGGTGAGCAGTTCTTC. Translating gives CASSLGALLAGGGEQFF.

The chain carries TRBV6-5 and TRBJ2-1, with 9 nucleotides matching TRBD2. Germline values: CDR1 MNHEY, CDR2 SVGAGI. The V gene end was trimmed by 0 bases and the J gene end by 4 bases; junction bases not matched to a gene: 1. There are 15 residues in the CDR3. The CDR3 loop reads CASSYSTSGYNEQFF. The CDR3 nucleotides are TGTGCCAGCAGTTACTCGACTAGCGGATACAATGAGCAGTTCTTC.

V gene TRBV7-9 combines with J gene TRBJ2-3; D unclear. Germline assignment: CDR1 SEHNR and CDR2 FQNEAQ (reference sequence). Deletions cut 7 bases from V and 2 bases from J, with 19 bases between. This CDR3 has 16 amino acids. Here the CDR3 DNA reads TGTGCCAGCACCCGAGAAGCCAGCGAGATCACAGATACGCAGTATTTT. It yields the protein CASTREASEITDTQYF. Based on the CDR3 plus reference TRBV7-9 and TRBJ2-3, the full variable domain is DTGVSQNPRHKITKRGQNVTFRCDPISEHNRLYWYRQTLGQGPEFLTYFQNEAQLEKSRLLSDRFSAERPKGSFSTLEIQRTEQGDSAMYLCASTREASEITDTQYFGPGTRLTVL.

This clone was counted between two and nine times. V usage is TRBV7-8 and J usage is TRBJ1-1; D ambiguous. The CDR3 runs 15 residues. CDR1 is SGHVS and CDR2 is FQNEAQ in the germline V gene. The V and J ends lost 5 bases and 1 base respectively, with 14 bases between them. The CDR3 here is CASSPGGQANTEAFF. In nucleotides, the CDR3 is TGTGCCAGCAGCCCAGGAGGGCAAGCGAACACTGAAGCTTTCTTT. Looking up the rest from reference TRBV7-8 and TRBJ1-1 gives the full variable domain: GAGVSQSPRYKVAKRGQDVALRCDPISGHVSLFWYQQALGQGPEFLTYFQNEAQLDKSGLPSDRFFAERPEGSVSTLKIQRTQQEDSAVYLCASSPGGQANTEAFFGQGTRLTVV.

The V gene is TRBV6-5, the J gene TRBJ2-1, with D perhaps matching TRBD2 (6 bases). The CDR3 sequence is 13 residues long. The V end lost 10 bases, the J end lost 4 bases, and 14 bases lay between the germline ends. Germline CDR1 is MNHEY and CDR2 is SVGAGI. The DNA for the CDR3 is TGTGCCACCGACTGGGAGGTGTACAATGAGCAGTTCTTC. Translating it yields CATDWEVYNEQFF.

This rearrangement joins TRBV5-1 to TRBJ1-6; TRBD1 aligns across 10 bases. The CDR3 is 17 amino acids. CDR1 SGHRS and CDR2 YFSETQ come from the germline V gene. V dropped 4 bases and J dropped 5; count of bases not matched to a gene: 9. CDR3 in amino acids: CASSRRTGGMDNSPLHF. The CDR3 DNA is TGCGCCAGCAGCAGAAGGACAGGGGGAATGGATAATTCACCCCTCCACTTT.

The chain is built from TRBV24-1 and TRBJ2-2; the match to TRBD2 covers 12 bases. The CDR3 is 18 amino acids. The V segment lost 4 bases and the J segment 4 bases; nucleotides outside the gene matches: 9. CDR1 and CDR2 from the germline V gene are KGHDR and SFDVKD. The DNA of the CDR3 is TGTGCCACCAGTGACCCGGTCCTAGCGGGAGGGCCCACCGGGGAGCTGTTTTTT. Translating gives CATSDPVLAGGPTGELFF.

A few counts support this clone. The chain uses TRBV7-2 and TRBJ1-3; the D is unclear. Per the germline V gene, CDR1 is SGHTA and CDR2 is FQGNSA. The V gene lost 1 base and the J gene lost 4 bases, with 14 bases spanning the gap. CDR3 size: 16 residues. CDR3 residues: CASSLGPGLAGNTIYF. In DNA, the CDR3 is TGTGCCAGCAGCTTAGGGCCGGGGTTAGCGGGAAACACCATATATTTT.

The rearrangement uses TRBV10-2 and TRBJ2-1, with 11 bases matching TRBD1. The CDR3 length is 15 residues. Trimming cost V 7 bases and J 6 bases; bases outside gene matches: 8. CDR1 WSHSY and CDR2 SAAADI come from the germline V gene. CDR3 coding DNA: TGCGCCAGCACCCTGGGACAGGGGGTGGGCAATGAGCAGTTCTTC. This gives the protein CASTLGQGVGNEQFF.

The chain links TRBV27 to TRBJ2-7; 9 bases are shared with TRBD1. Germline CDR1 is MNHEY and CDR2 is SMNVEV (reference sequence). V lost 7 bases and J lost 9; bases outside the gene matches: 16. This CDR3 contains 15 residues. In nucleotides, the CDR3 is TGTGCCAGCACCTCATCTGGGGGGACAGGGTTCGCGCAGTACTTC. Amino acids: CASTSSGGTGFAQYF.

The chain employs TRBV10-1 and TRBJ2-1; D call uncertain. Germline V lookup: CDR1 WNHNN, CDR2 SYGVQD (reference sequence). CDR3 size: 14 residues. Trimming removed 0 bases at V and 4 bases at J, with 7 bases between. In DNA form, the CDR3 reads TGCGCCAGCAGTGAGTCGGCTTATTACAATGAGCAGTTCTTC. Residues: CASSESAYYNEQFF.

CDR3 sequence (DNA): TGTGCCAGTAGTATCGGGGCTCGAAGCGGGGAGACCCAGTACTTC. Protein product: CASSIGARSGETQYF. The chain links TRBV19 to TRBJ2-5; a weak D match, TRBD2 (6 bases). There are 15 residues in the CDR3. V was cut by 3 bases and J by 5 bases, with 16 bases left in between. Germline lookup yields CDR1 LNHDA and CDR2 SQIVND (reference sequence).

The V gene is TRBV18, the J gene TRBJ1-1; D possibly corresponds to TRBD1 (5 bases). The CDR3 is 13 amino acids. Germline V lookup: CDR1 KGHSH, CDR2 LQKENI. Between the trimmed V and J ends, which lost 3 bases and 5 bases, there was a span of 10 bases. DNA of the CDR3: TGTGCCAGCTCACCGGGGGGGATGACTGAAGCTTTCTTT. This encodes CASSPGGMTEAFF.

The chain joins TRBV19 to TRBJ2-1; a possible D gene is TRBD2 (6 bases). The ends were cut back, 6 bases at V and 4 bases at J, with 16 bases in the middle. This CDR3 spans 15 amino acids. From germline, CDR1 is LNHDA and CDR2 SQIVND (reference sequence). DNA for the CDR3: TGTGCCAGTAGCATCCGGGACTCGACATACAATGAGCAGTTCTTC. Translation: CASSIRDSTYNEQFF.

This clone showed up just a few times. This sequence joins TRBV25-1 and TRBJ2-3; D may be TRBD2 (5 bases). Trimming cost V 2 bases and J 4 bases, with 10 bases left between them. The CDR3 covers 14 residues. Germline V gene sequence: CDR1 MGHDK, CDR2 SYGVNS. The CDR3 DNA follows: TGTGCCAGCAGTGAACAGGACTGGGCAGATACGCAGTATTTT. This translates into CASSEQDWADTQYF.

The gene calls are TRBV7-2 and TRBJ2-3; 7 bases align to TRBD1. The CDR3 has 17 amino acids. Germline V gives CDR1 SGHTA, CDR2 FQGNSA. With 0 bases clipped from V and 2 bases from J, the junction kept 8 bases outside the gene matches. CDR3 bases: TGTGCCAGCAGCTTAGCGTACAGGGGCAATCCCACAGATACGCAGTATTTT. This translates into CASSLAYRGNPTDTQYF.

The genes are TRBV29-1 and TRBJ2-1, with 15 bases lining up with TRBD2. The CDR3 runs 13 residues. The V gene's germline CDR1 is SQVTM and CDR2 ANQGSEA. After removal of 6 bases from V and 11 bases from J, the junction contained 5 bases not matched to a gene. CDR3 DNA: TGCAGCGTAAAAGGACTAGCGGGAGGGAAGCAGTTCTTC. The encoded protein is CSVKGLAGGKQFF.

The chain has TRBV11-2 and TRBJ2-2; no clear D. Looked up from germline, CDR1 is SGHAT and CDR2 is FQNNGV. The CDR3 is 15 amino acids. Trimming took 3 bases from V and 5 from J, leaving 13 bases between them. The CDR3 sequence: CASSFSSARTGELFF. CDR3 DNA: TGTGCCAGCAGCTTCTCGTCCGCGCGGACCGGGGAGCTGTTTTTT.

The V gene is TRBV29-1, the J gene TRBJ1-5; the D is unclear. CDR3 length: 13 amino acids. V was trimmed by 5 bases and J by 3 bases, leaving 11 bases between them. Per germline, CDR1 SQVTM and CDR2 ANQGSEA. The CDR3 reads CSVQEGANQPQHF. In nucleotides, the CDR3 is TGCAGCGTTCAGGAGGGTGCCAATCAGCCCCAGCATTTT. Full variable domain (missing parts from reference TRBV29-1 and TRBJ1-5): SAVISQKPSRDICQRGTSLTIQCQVDSQVTMMFWYRQQPGQSLTLIATANQGSEATYESGFVIDKFPISRPNLTFSTLTVSNMSPEDSSIYLCSVQEGANQPQHFGDGTRLSIL.

CDR3 amino acids: CASRVQGVTDTQYF. The CDR3 DNA reads TGTGCCAGCAGAGTCCAGGGGGTCACAGATACGCAGTATTTT. The rearrangement joins TRBV28 to TRBJ2-3; TRBD1 aligns across 7 bases. The CDR3 covers 14 residues. Germline trimming cut 6 bases from V and 2 bases from J; bases unmatched to any gene: 5. Germline CDR1 MDHEN, CDR2 SYDVKM.

The CDR3 sequence: CSGARAYEQYF. In nucleotides, the CDR3 is TGCAGTGGGGCCAGGGCCTACGAGCAGTACTTC. This sequence joins TRBV20-1 and TRBJ2-7; tentative D call: TRBD1 (5 bases). Germline loops: CDR1 DFQATT, CDR2 SNEGSKA (reference sequence). V was cut by 7 bases and J by 2 bases, with 9 bases left in between. This CDR3 has 11 amino acids.

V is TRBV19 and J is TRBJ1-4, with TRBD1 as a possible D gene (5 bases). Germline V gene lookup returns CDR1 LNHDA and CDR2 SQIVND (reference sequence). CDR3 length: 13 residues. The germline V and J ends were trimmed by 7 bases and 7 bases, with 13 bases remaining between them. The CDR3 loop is CASKGLGLEKLFF. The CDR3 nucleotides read TGTGCCAGTAAGGGGTTGGGGCTTGAAAAACTGTTTTTT.